The present TCR beta chain was sequenced within a study of blood T cell repertoires in COVID-19. As for the study in general: COVID-19 samples from acute and convalescent phases originated in the United States, Italy and Spain. From T cells, B-cell-depleted T cells, or PBMCs came the material, which was cDNA or gDNA.

The table came from immunoSEQ multiplex PCR; TCRdb's copy has only in-frame clones and leaves some out. This table holds about 120,000 clones, roughly nine tenths found once. Germline V CDR1 and CDR2: SGHRS, YFSETQ. The CDR3 is made up of 13 amino acids. V shed 0 bases and J shed 2 bases, with 6 bases lying between them. The sequence was collected from a human donor with active COVID-19. The donor label of this sample is uncertain. The sequencing input was peripheral blood. This rearrangement joins TRBV5-1 to TRBJ2-7; D gene uncertain. CDR3 DNA sequence: TGCGCCAGCAGCTTGGATCCGGCCTACGAGCAGTACTTC. Its protein product is CASSLDPAYEQYF.